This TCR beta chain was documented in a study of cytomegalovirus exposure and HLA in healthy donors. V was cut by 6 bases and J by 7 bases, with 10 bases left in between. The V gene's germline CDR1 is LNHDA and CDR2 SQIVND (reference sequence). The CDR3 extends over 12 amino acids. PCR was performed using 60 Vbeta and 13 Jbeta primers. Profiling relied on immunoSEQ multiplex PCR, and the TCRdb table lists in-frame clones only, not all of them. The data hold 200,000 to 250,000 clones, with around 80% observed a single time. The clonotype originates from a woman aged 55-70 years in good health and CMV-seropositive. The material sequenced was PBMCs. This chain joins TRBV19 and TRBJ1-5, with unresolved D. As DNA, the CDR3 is TGTGCCAGTAGCGGGTCGGGGCAGCCCCAGCATTTT. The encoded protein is CASSGSGQPQHF.